This T cell receptor beta chain was sequenced for a study of T cell repertoires in cytomegalovirus infection. Study at large: The authors used CMV epitopes that were HLA-C-restricted (recently identified) and HLA-B-restricted (well studied). TCR beta signatures that were public indicated CMV infection and matching HLA type.

General study points: Summed frequency of shared TCR beta families picked out CMV carriers who also had the relevant HLA. The response measured ex vivo was dominated by TCR beta clonotypes (HLA-C-restricted and CMV-specific).

CDR1 and CDR2 (germline): MNHEY, SMNVEV (reference sequence). The CDR3 has 15 amino acids. V lost 5 bases and J 5 bases, leaving 18 bases between the germline ends. MiXCR was run by TCRdb on the reads, yielding one entry per CDR3 protein. The repertoire consists of about a million distinct CDR3 sequences, with approximately 32% occurring once and the leading ten covering around an eighth. Details on this clonotype: Its antigen remains unidentified.

This sequence joins TRBV27 and TRBJ2-5; D might be TRBD1 or TRBD2, each matching 7 bases. The sequenced sample was cultured CD8+ T cells from PBMCs, obtained from culture after CMV antigen stimulation. The clonotype was recovered from a human donor in good health (CMV status not recorded). Some clones in this sample may be carry-over from other donors' samples. The CDR3 sequence: CASSAWAGGGETQYF. The DNA for the CDR3 is TGTGCCAGCAGTGCCTGGGCAGGGGGAGGGGAGACCCAGTACTTC.